This record covers a single T cell receptor (beta chain). Its antigen is unidentified. The V gene's germline CDR1 is MNHEY and CDR2 SMNVEV (reference sequence). CDR3 length: 15 amino acids. The data originate from a study of T cells expressing NK-cell markers. Study as a whole: Cells sorted as CD3+CD56+NKG2C+, CD3+CD56+NKG2C- and CD3+CD56-NKG2C+ T cells supplied the TCR beta repertoires.

TCRdb re-called the 5' RACE reads; every CDR3 protein appears as one record, without DNA. This sample's table has more than 400,000 distinct CDR3 sequences. Notes on the study in general: In five to seven donors, dominant CD3+CD56+NKG2C+ clonotypes ranked among the top 10 CD8+ clonotypes.

The V and J genes are TRBV27 and TRBJ2-7; checking the TCRdb D call of TRBD2 is not possible without DNA. This clonotype originated in a woman between 18 and 75 years old in good health. The sequencing sample was made of blood T cells: a sorted CD56 or NKG2C T cell subset, CD4+ or CD8+ T cells, or bulk PBMC T cells (not recorded which). The CDR3 loop is CASSFTDQEVREQYF.